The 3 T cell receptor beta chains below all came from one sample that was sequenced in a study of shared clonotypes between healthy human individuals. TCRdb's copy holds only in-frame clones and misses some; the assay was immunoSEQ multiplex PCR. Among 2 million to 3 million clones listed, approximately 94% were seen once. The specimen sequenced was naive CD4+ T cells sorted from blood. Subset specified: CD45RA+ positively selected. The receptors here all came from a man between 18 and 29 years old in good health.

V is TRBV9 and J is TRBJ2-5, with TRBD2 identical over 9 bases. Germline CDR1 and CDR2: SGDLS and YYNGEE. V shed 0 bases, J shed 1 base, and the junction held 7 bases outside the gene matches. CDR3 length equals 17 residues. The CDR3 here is CASSVAVSGGPQETQYF. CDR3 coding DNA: TGTGCCAGCAGCGTAGCGGTTAGCGGGGGACCCCAAGAGACCCAGTACTTC.

CDR3 nucleotide sequence: TGTGCCAGCAGCTACCGACTGGGCGTAGGCACCGGGGAGCTGTTTTTT. It is translated as CASSYRLGVGTGELFF. The genes are TRBV11-3 and TRBJ2-2, with D uncertain. Germline V gene sequence: CDR1 SGHNT, CDR2 YENEEA. This CDR3 spans 16 amino acids. Trimming removed 4 bases from V and 4 bases from J, with 16 bases in between.

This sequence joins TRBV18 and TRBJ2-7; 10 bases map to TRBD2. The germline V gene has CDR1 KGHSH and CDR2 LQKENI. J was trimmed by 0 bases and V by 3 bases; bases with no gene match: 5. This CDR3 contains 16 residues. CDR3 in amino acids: CASSPYPSGSSYEQYF. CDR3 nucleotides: TGTGCCAGCTCACCCTACCCTAGCGGGAGCTCCTACGAGCAGTACTTC.